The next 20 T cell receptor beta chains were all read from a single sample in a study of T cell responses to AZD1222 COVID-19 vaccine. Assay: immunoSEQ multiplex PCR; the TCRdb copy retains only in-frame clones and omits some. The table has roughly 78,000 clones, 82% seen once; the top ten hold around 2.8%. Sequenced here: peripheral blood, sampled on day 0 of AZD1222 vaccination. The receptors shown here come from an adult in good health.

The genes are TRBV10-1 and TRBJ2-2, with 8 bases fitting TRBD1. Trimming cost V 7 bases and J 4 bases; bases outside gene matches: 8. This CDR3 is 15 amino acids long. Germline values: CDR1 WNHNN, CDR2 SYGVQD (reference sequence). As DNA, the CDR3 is TGCGCCAGCATCCTCCCGGGACAGGCCACCGGGGAGCTGTTTTTT. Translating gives CASILPGQATGELFF.

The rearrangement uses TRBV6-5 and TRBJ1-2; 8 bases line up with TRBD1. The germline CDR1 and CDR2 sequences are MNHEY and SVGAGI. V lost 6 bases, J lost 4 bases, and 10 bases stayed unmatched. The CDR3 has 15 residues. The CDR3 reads CASRNTQGAGYGYTF. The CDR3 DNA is TGTGCCAGCAGAAATACTCAGGGGGCTGGCTATGGCTACACCTTC.

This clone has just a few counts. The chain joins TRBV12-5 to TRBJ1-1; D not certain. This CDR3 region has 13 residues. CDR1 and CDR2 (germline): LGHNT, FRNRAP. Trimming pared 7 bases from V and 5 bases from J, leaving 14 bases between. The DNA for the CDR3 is TGTGCTAGTGATGCGAGTTGGGAGACTGAAGCTTTCTTT. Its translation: CASDASWETEAFF.

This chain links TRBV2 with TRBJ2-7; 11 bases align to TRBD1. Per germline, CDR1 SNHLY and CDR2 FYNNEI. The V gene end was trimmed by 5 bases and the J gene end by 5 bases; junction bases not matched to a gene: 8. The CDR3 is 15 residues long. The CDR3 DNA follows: TGTGCCAGCAGTAGGCCGGGACAGGGGGTTCACGAGCAGTACTTC. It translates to CASSRPGQGVHEQYF. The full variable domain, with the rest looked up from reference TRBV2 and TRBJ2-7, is EPEVTQTPSHQVTQMGQEVILRCVPISNHLYFYWYRQILGQKVEFLVSFYNNEISEKSEIFDDQFSVERPDGSNFTLKIRSTKLEDSAMYFCASSRPGQGVHEQYFGPGTRLTVT.

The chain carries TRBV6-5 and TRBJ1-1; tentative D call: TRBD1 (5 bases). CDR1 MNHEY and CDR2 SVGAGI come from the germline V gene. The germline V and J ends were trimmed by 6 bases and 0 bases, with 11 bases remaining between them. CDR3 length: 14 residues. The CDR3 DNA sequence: TGTGCCAGCAGCCGACAGAAAATGAACACTGAAGCTTTCTTT. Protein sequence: CASSRQKMNTEAFF.

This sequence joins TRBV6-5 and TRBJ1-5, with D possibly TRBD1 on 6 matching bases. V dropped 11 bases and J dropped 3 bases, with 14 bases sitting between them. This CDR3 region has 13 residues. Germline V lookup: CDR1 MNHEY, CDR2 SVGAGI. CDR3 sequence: CASHRDPNQPQHF. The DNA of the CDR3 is TGTGCCTCACACAGGGACCCCAATCAGCCCCAGCATTTT.

CDR3 amino acids: CASSRDRGDRNQPQHF. Here the CDR3 DNA reads TGTGCCAGCAGTCGTGACAGGGGTGATCGCAATCAGCCCCAGCATTTT. The chain joins TRBV6-2 or TRBV6-3 to TRBJ1-5; 8 nucleotides line up with TRBD1. The CDR3 contains 16 residues. Germline-derived CDR1 and CDR2 are MNHEY and SVGEGT. The trim removed 5 bases at V and 2 bases at J, leaving 8 bases unmatched.

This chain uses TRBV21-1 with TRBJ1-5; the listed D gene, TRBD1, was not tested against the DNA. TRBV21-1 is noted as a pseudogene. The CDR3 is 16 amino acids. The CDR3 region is CASSKALDRVHQPQHF. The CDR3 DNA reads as TGTGCCAGCAGCAAAGCCCTCGACAGGGTCCATCAGCCCCAGCATTTT.

The CDR3 region has the DNA TGTGCCAGTAGTCCCCTCGAATGGTCCACCGAAGCTTTCTTT. This translates into CASSPLEWSTEAFF. The V gene is TRBV19, the J gene TRBJ1-1; D is uncertain. V dropped 5 bases and J dropped 8 bases, with 18 bases sitting between them. CDR1 is LNHDA and CDR2 is SQIVND in the germline V gene (reference sequence). The CDR3 spans 14 residues.

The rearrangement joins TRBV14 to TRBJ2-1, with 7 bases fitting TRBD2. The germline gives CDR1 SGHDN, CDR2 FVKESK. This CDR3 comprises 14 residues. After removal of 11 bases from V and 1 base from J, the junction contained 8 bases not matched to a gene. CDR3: CAAAGVGSYNEQFF. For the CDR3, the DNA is TGTGCCGCGGCGGGAGTGGGATCCTACAATGAGCAGTTCTTC.

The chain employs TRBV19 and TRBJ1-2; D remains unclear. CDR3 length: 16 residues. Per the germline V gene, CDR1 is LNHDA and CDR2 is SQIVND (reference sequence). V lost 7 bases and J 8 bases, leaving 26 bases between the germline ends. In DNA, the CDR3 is TGTGCCAGTATCGGTTACGATGCTGGGGTATATTCCGGCTACACCTTC. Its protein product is CASIGYDAGVYSGYTF.

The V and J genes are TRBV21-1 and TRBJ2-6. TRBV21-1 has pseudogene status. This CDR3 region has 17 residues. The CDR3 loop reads CASSKCYGGFGANVLTF. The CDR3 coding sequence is TGTGCCAGCAGCAAATGCTATGGGGGTTTTGGGGCCAACGTCCTGACTTTC.

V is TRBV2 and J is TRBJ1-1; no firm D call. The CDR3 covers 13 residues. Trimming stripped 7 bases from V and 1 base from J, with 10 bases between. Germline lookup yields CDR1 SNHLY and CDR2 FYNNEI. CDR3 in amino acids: CASTRQENTEAFF. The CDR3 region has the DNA TGTGCCAGCACCCGGCAGGAGAACACTGAAGCTTTCTTT.

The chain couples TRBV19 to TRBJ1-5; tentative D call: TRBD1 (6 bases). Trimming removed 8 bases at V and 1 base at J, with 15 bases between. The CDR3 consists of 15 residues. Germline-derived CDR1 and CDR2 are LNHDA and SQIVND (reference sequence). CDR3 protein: CASLEGGKSNQPQHF. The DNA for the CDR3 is TGTGCCAGTCTGGAGGGGGGGAAGAGCAATCAGCCCCAGCATTTT.

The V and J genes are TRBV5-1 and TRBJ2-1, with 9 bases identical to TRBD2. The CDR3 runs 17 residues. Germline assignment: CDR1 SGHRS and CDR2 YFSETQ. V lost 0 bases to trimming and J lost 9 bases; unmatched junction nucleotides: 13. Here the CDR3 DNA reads TGCGCCAGCAGCTTGGAATCGGGTAGCGGGAGACGTGGTGAGCAGTTCTTC. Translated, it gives CASSLESGSGRRGEQFF. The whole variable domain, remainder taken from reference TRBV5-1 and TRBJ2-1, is KAGVTQTPRYLIKTRGQQVTLSCSPISGHRSVSWYQQTPGQGLQFLFEYFSETQRNKGNFPGRFSGRQFSNSRSEMNVSTLELGDSALYLCASSLESGSGRRGEQFFGPGTRLTVL.

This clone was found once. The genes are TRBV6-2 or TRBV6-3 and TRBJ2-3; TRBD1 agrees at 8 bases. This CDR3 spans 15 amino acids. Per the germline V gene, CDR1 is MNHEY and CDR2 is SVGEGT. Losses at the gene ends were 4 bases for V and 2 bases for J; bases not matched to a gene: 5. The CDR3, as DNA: TGTGCCAGCAGTTCCGGGACAGGCCACACAGATACGCAGTATTTT. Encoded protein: CASSSGTGHTDTQYF.

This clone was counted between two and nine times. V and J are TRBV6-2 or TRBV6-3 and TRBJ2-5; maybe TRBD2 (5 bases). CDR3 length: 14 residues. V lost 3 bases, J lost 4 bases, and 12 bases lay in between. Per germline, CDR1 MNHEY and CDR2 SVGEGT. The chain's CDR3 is CASSYRLAGETQYF. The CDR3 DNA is TGTGCCAGCAGTTATCGGCTAGCTGGAGAGACCCAGTACTTC.

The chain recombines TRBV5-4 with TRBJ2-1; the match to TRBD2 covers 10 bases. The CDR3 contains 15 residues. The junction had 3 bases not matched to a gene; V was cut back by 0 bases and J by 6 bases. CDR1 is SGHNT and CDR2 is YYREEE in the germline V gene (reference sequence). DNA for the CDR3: TGTGCCAGCAGCTTGGAGCTAGCGGGAGTCAATGAGCAGTTCTTC. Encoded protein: CASSLELAGVNEQFF.

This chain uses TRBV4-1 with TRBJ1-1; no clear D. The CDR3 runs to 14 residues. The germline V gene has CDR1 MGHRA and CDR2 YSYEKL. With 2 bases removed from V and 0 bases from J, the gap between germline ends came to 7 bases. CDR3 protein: CASSQPQLNTEAFF. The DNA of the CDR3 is TGCGCCAGCAGCCAACCTCAATTGAACACTGAAGCTTTCTTT.

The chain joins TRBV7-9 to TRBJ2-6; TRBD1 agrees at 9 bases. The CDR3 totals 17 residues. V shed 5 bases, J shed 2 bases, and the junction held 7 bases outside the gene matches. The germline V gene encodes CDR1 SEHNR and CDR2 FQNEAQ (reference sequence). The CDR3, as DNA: TGTGCCAGCAGCAGAAAGGGACAGGGCGCTGGGGCCAACGTCCTGACTTTC. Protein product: CASSRKGQGAGANVLTF.